This T cell receptor (beta chain) was profiled in a study of CD8 T cells in ankylosing spondylitis. Each TCR beta library was made by quantitative 5'-RACE that incorporated molecular barcodes. Each CDR3 protein gets one entry after TCRdb re-called the 5' RACE reads with MiXCR. The sample has around 430,000 distinct CDR3 sequences, 17% seen once. Germline trimming cut 6 bases from V and 3 bases from J; bases unmatched to any gene: 11. Germline assignment: CDR1 MDHEN and CDR2 SYDVKM. This CDR3 has 16 residues. Study-level findings and limits: Before this, some motif variants had been reported in reactive arthritis synovial fluid and blood. A TCR beta motif of fewer than 10 highly homologous variants seemed to mark ankylosing spondylitis blood. The authors reported significant enrichment of disease-linked clones in matched ankylosing spondylitis synovial fluid.

This clonotype was seen more than once but under ten times. The antigen is undetermined. The receptor was isolated from a male donor with ankylosing spondylitis. Sample: blood, either unsorted or a sorted T cell fraction (not recorded which). The chain joins TRBV28 to TRBJ1-5; TRBD1 agrees at 7 bases. The DNA for the CDR3 is TGTGCCAGCAGAGACCGACAGGGCGGATACAATCAGCCCCAGCATTTT. Amino acid sequence: CASRDRQGGYNQPQHF.